This T cell receptor beta chain appears in the sequencing data of a study of TIL therapy for anti-PD-1-resistant metastatic lung cancer. The study, taken as a whole, reports: TIL cultures after expansion showed higher clonality and lower diversity than baseline tumor (median about 6% vs 30%).

The trim removed 0 bases at V and 5 bases at J, leaving 11 bases unmatched. The CDR3 spans 18 residues. Germline V lookup: CDR1 SGHRS, CDR2 YFSETQ. This was the immunoSEQ v3 assay. The data were produced by immunoSEQ multiplex PCR, yet TCRdb's version contains in-frame clones alone and is incomplete. The sample lists around 45,000 clones, about three quarters seen once, with more than 5% in the top ten. Remarks on this clone: What it binds is unknown.

Time point of the sample: pre-treatment sample, taken before nivolumab and TIL therapy. Pleural nodules or supraclavicular lymph nodes made up most of the excised metastases sampled. The sequences come from tumor tissue, collected at baseline. The TCR comes from a person between 25 and 79 years old with non-small cell lung cancer. V usage is TRBV5-1 and J usage is TRBJ2-5; 12 positions match TRBD2. CDR3 in amino acids: CASSLAPGLAGVLETQYF. In DNA form, the CDR3 reads TGCGCCAGCAGCTTGGCCCCGGGACTAGCGGGTGTCCTGGAGACCCAGTACTTC.